This T cell receptor (beta chain) appears in the sequencing data of a study of shared clonotypes between healthy human individuals. General observations from the study: Naive subsets generally exceeded memory subsets in estimated richness.

The table came from immunoSEQ multiplex PCR; TCRdb's copy has only in-frame clones and leaves some out. The data hold more than 200,000 clones, with approximately 65% observed a single time. As regards this clone: Antigen specificity is unknown.

Germline V gene data show CDR1 as SGHDT and CDR2 as YYEEEE. The CDR3 runs 16 residues. V was shortened by 6 bases and J by 4 bases, with 22 bases between the two germline ends. Material for sequencing was memory CD4+ T cells sorted from blood. The subset here: CD45RA-negative fraction. The chain joins TRBV5-6 to TRBJ1-2; unclear D gene. This receptor was obtained from a man aged 25 to 40 in good health. CDR3 coding DNA: TGTGCCAGCAACGCCCAGACGGGAGCAGACCCCTATGGCTACACCTTC. This gives the protein CASNAQTGADPYGYTF.